This TCR beta chain originates from a study of CXCR3-negative and CXCR3-positive naive CD8 T cells. Study results and caveats: Researchers report that CXCR3-positive naive cells carry more hydrophobic TRB CDR3s than CXCR3-negative naive cells.

The study made its TRB cDNA libraries by 5' RACE, adding UMI labels. TCRdb re-called the 5' RACE reads; one entry per CDR3 protein, DNA not given. This table lists about 150,000 distinct CDR3 sequences. With regard to this clonotype: No antigen is known for it.

The CDR3 runs 15 residues. Germline CDR1 MDHEN, CDR2 SYDVKM. The receptor was isolated from a human donor in good health. Some clones in this sample may be carry-over from other donors' samples. The sequenced sample consisted of naive CXCR3+ CD8+ T cells from blood. Subset given: CD45RO-CCR7+CD27+CD95- naive CD8+ T cells expressing CXCR3 (TNR3+). The chain is built from TRBV28 and TRBJ2-3; the D call from TCRdb, TRBD1, cannot be confirmed without DNA. This CDR3 is CASQDRAWGTDTQYF.